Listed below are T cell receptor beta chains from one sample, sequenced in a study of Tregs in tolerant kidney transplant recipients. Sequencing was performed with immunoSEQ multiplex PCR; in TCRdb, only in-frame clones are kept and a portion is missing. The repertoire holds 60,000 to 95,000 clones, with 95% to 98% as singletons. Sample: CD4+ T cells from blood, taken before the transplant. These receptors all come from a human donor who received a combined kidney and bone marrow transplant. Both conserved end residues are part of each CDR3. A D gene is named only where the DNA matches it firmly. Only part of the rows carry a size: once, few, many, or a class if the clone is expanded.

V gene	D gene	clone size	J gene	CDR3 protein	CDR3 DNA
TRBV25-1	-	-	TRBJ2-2	CASRTGTNTGELFF	TGTGCCAGCAGAACAGGGACCAACACCGGGGAGCTGTTTTTT
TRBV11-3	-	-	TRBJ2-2	CASSFSPGMNTGELFF	TGTGCCAGCAGTTTCTCCCCAGGGATGAACACCGGGGAGCTGTTTTTT
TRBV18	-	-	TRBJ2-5	CASSPGRETQYF	TGTGCCAGCTCCCCTGGTAGAGAGACCCAGTACTTC
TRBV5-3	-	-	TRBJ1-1	CARSLRYRVNTEAFF	TGTGCCAGAAGCTTGCGGTACAGGGTGAACACTGAAGCTTTCTTT
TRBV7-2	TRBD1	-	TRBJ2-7	CASSLTGGFSPYEQYF	TGTGCCAGCAGCTTGACAGGGGGCTTTTCCCCTTACGAGCAGTACTTC
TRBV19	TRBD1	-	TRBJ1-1	CASSITKDRAAFF	TGTGCCAGTAGTATCACGAAGGACAGGGCCGCTTTCTTT
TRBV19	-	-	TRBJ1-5	CASSTLGGSNQPQHF	TGTGCCAGTAGTACCCTGGGAGGGAGCAATCAGCCCCAGCATTTT
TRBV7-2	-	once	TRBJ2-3	CASSLAWQNTDTQYF	TGTGCCAGCAGCTTAGCCTGGCAGAACACAGATACGCAGTATTTT
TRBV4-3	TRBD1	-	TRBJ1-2	CASSQPGQGASGYTF	TGCGCCAGCAGCCAACCAGGACAGGGGGCAAGCGGCTACACCTTC
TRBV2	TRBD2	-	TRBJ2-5	CASRGTSGVLSETQYF	TGTGCCAGCAGGGGGACTAGCGGGGTATTATCGGAGACCCAGTACTTC
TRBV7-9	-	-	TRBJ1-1	CASSLYEAFF	TGTGCCAGCAGCCTATATGAAGCTTTCTTT
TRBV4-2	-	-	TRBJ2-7	CASSQDPAGEGEQYF	TGTGCCAGCAGCCAAGATCCGGCAGGGGAAGGAGAGCAGTACTTC
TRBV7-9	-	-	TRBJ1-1	CASSWLQGNTEAFF	TGTGCCAGCAGCTGGCTACAGGGGAACACTGAAGCTTTCTTT
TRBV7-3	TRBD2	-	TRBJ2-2	CASSLRTSGYTGELFF	TGTGCCAGCAGCTTAAGGACTAGCGGGTACACCGGGGAGCTGTTTTTT
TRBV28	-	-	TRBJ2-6	CASSFRGPGANVLTF	TGTGCCAGCAGTTTCAGGGGACCTGGGGCCAACGTCCTGACTTTC
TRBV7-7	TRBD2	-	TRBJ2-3	CASSSGLAGADTQYF	TGTGCCAGCAGTTCTGGACTAGCGGGAGCAGATACGCAGTATTTT
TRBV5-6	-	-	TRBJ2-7	CASSLVAKTSYEQYF	TGTGCCAGCAGCTTGGTCGCTAAAACGTCCTACGAGCAGTACTTC
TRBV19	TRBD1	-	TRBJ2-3	CASNPDRSSTDTQYF	TGTGCCAGTAATCCGGACAGGAGTAGCACAGATACGCAGTATTTT
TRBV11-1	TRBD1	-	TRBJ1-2	CASSHGTGGAYGYTF	TGTGCCAGCAGCCACGGGACAGGGGGTGCATATGGCTACACCTTC
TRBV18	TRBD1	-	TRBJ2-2	CASSIGQGVGTGELFF	TGTGCCAGCTCAATCGGACAGGGTGTCGGCACCGGGGAGCTGTTTTTT
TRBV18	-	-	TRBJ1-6	CASSPQVNANSPLHF	TGTGCCAGCTCACCTCAGGTGAATGCGAATTCACCCCTCCACTTT
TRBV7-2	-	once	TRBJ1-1	CASSFGRVSTEAFF	TGTGCCAGCAGCTTCGGCAGGGTTAGCACTGAAGCTTTCTTT
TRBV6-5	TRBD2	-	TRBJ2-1	CASSYLRLANEQFF	TGTGCCAGCAGTTACCTCAGACTAGCTAATGAGCAGTTCTTC
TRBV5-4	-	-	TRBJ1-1	CASSLDQISGRQAFF	TGTGCCAGCAGCTTGGACCAAATTTCGGGGAGACAAGCTTTCTTT
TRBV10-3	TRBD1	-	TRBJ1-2	CAIKRTGTPSGYGYTF	TGTGCCATCAAAAGGACAGGGACCCCCTCCGGCTATGGCTACACCTTC
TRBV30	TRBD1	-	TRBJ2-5	CAWIRDRGQGETQYF	TGTGCCTGGATACGGGACAGGGGGCAAGGAGAGACCCAGTACTTC
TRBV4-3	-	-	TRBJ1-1	CASSPSWQNTEAFF	TGCGCCAGCAGCCCTTCGTGGCAGAACACTGAAGCTTTCTTT
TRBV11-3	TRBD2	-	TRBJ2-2	CASSYELAGDTGELFF	TGTGCCAGCAGCTACGAACTAGCGGGGGACACCGGGGAGCTGTTTTTT
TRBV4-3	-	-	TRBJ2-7	CASSQTRLTYEQYF	TGCGCCAGCAGCCAGACGAGACTAACCTACGAGCAGTACTTC